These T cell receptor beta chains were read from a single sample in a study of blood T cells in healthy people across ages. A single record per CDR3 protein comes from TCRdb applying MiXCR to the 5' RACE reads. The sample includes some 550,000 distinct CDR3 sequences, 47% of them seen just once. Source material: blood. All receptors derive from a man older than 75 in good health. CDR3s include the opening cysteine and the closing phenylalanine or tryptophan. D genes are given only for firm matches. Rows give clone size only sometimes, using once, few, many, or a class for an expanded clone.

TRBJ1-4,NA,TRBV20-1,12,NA,CSARDSSEKLFF,TGCAGTGCTAGAGATTCGAGCGAAAAACTGTTTTTT
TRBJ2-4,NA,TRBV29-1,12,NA,CSVEGPRDIQYF,TGCAGCGTTGAAGGCCCGAGGGACATTCAGTACTTC
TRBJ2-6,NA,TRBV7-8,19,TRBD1,CASSRGTGSTGAGANVLTF,TGTGCCAGCAGCCGAGGGACAGGGAGCACTGGTGCTGGGGCCAACGTCCTGACTTTC
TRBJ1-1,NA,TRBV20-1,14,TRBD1,CSARDSQGVGEAFF,TGCAGTGCTAGAGATTCCCAGGGGGTGGGGGAAGCTTTCTTT
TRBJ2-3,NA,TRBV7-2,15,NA,CASSLGVRDGRSEYF,TGTGCCAGCAGCTTAGGTGTTAGGGATGGCAGATCGGAGTATTTT
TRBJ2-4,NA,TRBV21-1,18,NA,CASSRNPTGKPQKNIQYF,TGTGCCAGCAGCCGGAACCCCACGGGGAAGCCCCAGAAAAACATTCAGTACTTC
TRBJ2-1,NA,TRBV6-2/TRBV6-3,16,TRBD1,CASRPPGTGDNNEQFF,TGTGCCAGCAGACCCCCCGGGACAGGGGACAACAATGAGCAGTTCTTC
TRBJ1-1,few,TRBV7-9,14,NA,CASRAGTGNTEAFF,TGTGCCAGCAGGGCCGGGACGGGGAACACTGAAGCTTTCTTT
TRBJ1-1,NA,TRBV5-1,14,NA,CASTNQGPGTEAFF,TGCGCCAGCACCAACCAGGGGCCGGGAACTGAAGCTTTCTTT
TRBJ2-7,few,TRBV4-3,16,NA,CASSPSGQLSSYEQYF,TGCGCCAGCAGCCCATCAGGACAGTTGAGCTCCTACGAGCAGTACTTC
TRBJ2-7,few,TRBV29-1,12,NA,CSVGRRFNEQYF,TGCAGCGTTGGACGGAGGTTCAACGAGCAGTACTTC
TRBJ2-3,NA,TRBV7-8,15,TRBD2,CASSPGTSATDTQYF,TGTGCCAGCAGCCCCGGGACTAGCGCCACAGATACGCAGTATTTT
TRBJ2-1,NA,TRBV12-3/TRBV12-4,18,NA,CASSFPRRVPSSYNEQFF,TGTGCCAGCAGCTTCCCCCGGAGGGTACCTAGCTCCTACAATGAGCAGTTCTTC
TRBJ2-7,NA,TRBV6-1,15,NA,CASSEWAPFPYEQYF,TGTGCCAGCAGTGAATGGGCCCCTTTCCCCTACGAGCAGTACTTC
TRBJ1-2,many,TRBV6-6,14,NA,CASSSSDKPYGYTF,TGTGCCAGCAGTTCATCCGACAAGCCCTATGGCTACACCTTC
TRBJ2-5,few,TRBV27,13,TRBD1,CASRKGQLETQYF,TGTGCCAGCAGGAAGGGACAGTTAGAAACCCAGTACTTC
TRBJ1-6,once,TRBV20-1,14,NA,CSANAGAGNSPLHF,TGCAGTGCTAATGCAGGGGCGGGAAATTCACCCCTCCACTTT
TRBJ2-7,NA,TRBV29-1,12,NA,CSVREGAGEQYF,TGCAGCGTCCGGGAGGGGGCTGGCGAGCAGTACTTC
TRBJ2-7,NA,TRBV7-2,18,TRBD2,CASSLTSSSSSGSYEQYF,TGTGCCAGCAGCTTAACTTCTTCCTCGTCTAGCGGATCCTACGAGCAGTACTTC
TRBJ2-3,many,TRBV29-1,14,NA,CSVPSRGTTDTQYF,TGCAGCGTCCCATCTCGGGGGACCACAGATACGCAGTATTTT
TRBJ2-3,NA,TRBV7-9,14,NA,CASSPGHFTDTQYF,TGTGCCAGCAGCCCTGGACATTTCACAGATACGCAGTATTTT
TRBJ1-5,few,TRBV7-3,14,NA,CASSDLGVGQPQHF,TGTGCCAGCAGCGATTTGGGGGTAGGACAGCCCCAGCATTTT
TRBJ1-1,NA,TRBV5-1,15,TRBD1,CASSPGTGRQTEAFF,TGCGCCAGCAGCCCGGGGACAGGCCGTCAAACTGAAGCTTTCTTT
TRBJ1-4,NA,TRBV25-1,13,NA,CASRIGTDEKLFF,TGTGCCAGCAGGATTGGGACGGATGAAAAACTGTTTTTT
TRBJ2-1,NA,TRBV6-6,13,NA,CASRDAGFQEQFF,TGTGCCAGCAGGGACGCAGGGTTTCAGGAACAGTTCTTC
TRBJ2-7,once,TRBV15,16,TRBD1,CATSRELTGGRYEQYF,TGTGCCACCAGCAGAGAGCTGACAGGGGGCCGCTACGAGCAGTACTTC
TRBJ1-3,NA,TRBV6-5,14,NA,CASSARDSGNTIYF,TGTGCCAGCAGTGCACGGGACTCTGGAAACACCATATATTTT
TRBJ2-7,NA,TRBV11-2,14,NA,CASSLVVGYNEQYF,TGTGCCAGCAGCTTAGTAGTTGGGTACAACGAGCAGTACTTC
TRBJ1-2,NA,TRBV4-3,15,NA,CASSQDEGGNYGYTF,TGCGCCAGCAGCCAAGATGAAGGGGGTAACTATGGCTACACCTTC
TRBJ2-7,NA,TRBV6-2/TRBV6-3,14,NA,CASRRQGRAYEQYF,TGTGCCAGCAGGAGACAGGGGAGGGCCTACGAGCAGTACTTC
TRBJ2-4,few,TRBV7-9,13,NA,CASTHGTRNIQYF,TGTGCCAGCACCCACGGGACCAGGAACATTCAGTACTTC
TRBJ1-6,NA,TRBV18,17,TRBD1,CASSRPSIQGANSPLHF,TGTGCCAGCTCACGACCCAGCATACAGGGGGCTAATTCACCCCTCCACTTT
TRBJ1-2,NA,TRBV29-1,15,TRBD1,CSADVGGQGADGYTF,TGCAGCGCCGACGTTGGGGGACAGGGGGCGGATGGCTACACCTTC
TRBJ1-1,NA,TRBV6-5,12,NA,CASSYGRSEAFF,TGTGCCAGCAGTTACGGAAGGTCTGAAGCTTTCTTT
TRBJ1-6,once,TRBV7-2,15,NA,CASTDRGSYNSPLHF,TGTGCCAGCACCGACCGGGGGAGCTATAATTCACCCCTCCACTTT
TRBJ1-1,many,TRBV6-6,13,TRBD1,CASSNGQGTEAFF,TGTGCCAGCAGCAACGGACAGGGCACTGAAGCTTTCTTT
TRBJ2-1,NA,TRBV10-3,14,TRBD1,CATYSGTGDNEQFF,TGTGCCACCTATTCCGGGACAGGGGACAATGAGCAGTTCTTC
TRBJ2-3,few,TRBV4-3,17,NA,CASSQDLGSGKTDTQYF,TGCGCCAGCAGCCAAGATCTTGGTAGCGGAAAAACAGATACGCAGTATTTT
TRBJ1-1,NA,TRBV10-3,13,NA,CAISGGKNTEAFF,TGTGCCATCAGTGGTGGAAAGAACACTGAAGCTTTCTTT
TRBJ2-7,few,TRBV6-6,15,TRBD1,CASSYNRQGLYEQYF,TGTGCCAGCAGTTATAACCGACAGGGTCTATACGAGCAGTACTTC